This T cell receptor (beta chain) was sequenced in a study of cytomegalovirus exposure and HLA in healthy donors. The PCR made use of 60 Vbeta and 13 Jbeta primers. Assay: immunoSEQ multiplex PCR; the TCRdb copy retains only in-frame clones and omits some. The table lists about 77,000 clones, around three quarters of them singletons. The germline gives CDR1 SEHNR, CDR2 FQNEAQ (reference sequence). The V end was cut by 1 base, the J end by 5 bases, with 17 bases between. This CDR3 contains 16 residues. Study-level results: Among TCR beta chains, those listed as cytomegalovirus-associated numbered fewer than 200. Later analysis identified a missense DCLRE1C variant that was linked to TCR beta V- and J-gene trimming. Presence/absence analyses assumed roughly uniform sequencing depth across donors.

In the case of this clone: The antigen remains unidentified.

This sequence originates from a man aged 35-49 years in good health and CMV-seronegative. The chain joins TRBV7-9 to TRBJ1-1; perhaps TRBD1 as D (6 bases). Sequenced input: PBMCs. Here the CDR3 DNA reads TGTGCCAGCAGCTTAGGTACAGGGCGAGGAAGTACTGAAGCTTTCTTT. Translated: CASSLGTGRGSTEAFF.